The 31 T cell receptor beta chains listed next were all sequenced from one sample in a study of blood T cells in healthy people across ages. It was with a sample-barcoded 5' primer and a J-beta primer mix that a second PCR of roughly 7 to 12 cycles was run. Each CDR3 protein gets one entry after TCRdb re-called the 5' RACE reads with MiXCR. Seen here are more than 700,000 distinct CDR3 sequences, 40% to 65% observed once, and the top ten hold approximately 40%. The sample was blood. All receptors come from a man at least 80 years old in good health.

The chain combines TRBV7-2 with TRBJ2-7; TRBD2 matches 7 bases. The CDR3 loop spans 14 amino acids. Germline CDR1 SGHTA, CDR2 FQGNSA. Trimming took 4 bases from V and 6 from J; bases not matched to a gene: 9. CDR3 nucleotides: TGTGCCAGCAGCTCGACTAGCCAGTTGGCCGAGCAGTACTTC. Protein: CASSSTSQLAEQYF.

This clonotype has a handful of counts. The genes are TRBV10-3 and TRBJ2-3; 11 bases are shared with TRBD2. J was trimmed by 2 bases and V by 0 bases; bases with no gene match: 13. The length of the CDR3 is 20 residues. Germline V CDR1 and CDR2: ENHRY, SYGVKD. The CDR3 reads CAISESTSGSSGPYTDTQYF. The DNA for the CDR3 is TGTGCCATCAGTGAGTCTACTAGCGGGAGTAGTGGACCATACACAGATACGCAGTATTTT.

V usage is TRBV7-9 and J usage is TRBJ1-4; perhaps TRBD1 as D (6 bases). V shed 3 bases and J shed 5 bases, with 19 bases lying between them. The CDR3 spans 17 residues. The V gene's germline CDR1 is SEHNR and CDR2 FQNEAQ (reference sequence). In DNA, the CDR3 is TGTGCCAGCAGCTTCTCTATGCAGGGGCGATCGAATGAAAAACTGTTTTTT. This encodes CASSFSMQGRSNEKLFF.

This CDR3 is CSAREEGLGGYTF. DNA of the CDR3: TGCAGTGCTAGAGAGGAAGGGCTAGGCGGCTACACCTTC. This rearrangement joins TRBV20-1 to TRBJ1-2, with D unresolved. From germline, CDR1 is DFQATT and CDR2 SNEGSKA (reference sequence). The CDR3 length is 13 residues. The V end lost 0 bases, the J end lost 8 bases, and 13 bases lay between the germline ends.

This chain joins TRBV24-1 and TRBJ2-5, with TRBD1 matching over 8 bases. Germline assignment: CDR1 KGHDR and CDR2 SFDVKD. There are 13 residues in the CDR3. V dropped 7 bases and J dropped 5; count of bases not matched to a gene: 5. CDR3 coding DNA: TGTGCCACCAGCTCAGGGGGCGTGGAGACCCAGTACTTC. Its translation is CATSSGGVETQYF.

This clonotype was found a few times. CDR3: CSGDHYNEQFF. In DNA, the CDR3 is TGCAGCGGGGACCACTACAATGAGCAGTTCTTC. V gene TRBV29-1 combines with J gene TRBJ2-1, with D perhaps TRBD1 or TRBD2 (5 bases each). Germline CDR1 and CDR2: SQVTM and ANQGSEA. V lost 7 bases, J lost 3 bases, and 7 bases lay in between. CDR3 size: 11 residues.

As concerns this clonotype: Compared with germline, one end of the junction differs, possibly owing to a read error. The rearrangement joins TRBV20-1 to TRBJ2-1; 7 nucleotides match TRBD1. Germline assignment: CDR1 DFQATT and CDR2 SNEGSKA (reference sequence). The CDR3 has 14 amino acids. For the CDR3, the DNA is TGCAGTGCTAGGTCCGGACAGGTCTACGATGAGCAGTTCTTC. It encodes CSARSGQVYDEQFF.

The V and J genes are TRBV5-5 and TRBJ1-5; TRBD1 matches at 7 bases. Germline CDR1 SGHKS, CDR2 YYEKEE (reference sequence). V gave up 4 bases and J gave up 0 bases; unmatched junction bases: 19. This CDR3 contains 20 residues. The CDR3 region has the DNA TGTGCCAGCAGCCGCCAGCCCTTCGACAGGGCTGGATATAGCAATCAGCCCCAGCATTTT. The encoded protein is CASSRQPFDRAGYSNQPQHF. Complete variable domain (other parts from reference TRBV5-5 and TRBJ1-5): DAGVTQSPTHLIKTRGQQVTLRCSPISGHKSVSWYQQVLGQGPQFIFQYYEKEERGRGNFPDRFSARQFPNYSSELNVNALLLGDSALYLCASSRQPFDRAGYSNQPQHFGDGTRLSIL.

The chain is built from TRBV27 and TRBJ2-7; TRBD2 matches at 10 bases. Unmatched junction bases numbered 9, after V lost 7 bases and J lost 0 bases. The germline V gene encodes CDR1 MNHEY and CDR2 SMNVEV (reference sequence). The CDR3 sequence is 16 residues long. The CDR3 here is CASTRRASGSSYEQYF. CDR3 coding DNA: TGTGCCAGCACTCGACGGGCTAGCGGGAGCTCCTACGAGCAGTACTTC.

The chain combines TRBV3-1 with TRBJ1-2; D might be TRBD1 (5 bases). The CDR3 is made up of 15 amino acids. The germline CDR1 and CDR2 sequences are LGHDT and YNNKEL (reference sequence). V was clipped by 2 bases and J by 1 base, with 11 bases between them. CDR3 protein: CASSQSTGGNYGYTF. CDR3 bases: TGTGCCAGCAGCCAATCAACGGGGGGTAACTATGGCTACACCTTC.

This clonotype has only a few counts. The chain couples TRBV11-2 to TRBJ2-1; D may be TRBD1 (6 bases). The CDR3 loop spans 15 amino acids. With 0 bases removed from V and 3 bases from J, the gap between germline ends came to 9 bases. CDR1 is SGHAT, CDR2 FQNNGV, per germline. This chain's CDR3 is CASSLEGAVYNEQFF. The CDR3 DNA sequence: TGTGCCAGCAGCTTAGAGGGGGCAGTCTACAATGAGCAGTTCTTC.

The chain couples TRBV7-9 to TRBJ2-5, with D possibly matching TRBD1 (5 bases). This CDR3 has 13 amino acids. The V end was cut by 4 bases, the J end by 11 bases, with 17 bases between. CDR1 and CDR2 from the germline V gene are SEHNR and FQNEAQ (reference sequence). The CDR3 DNA is TGTGCCAGCAGCTCAACGGACAAGTCGGTGCAGTACTTC. Translated: CASSSTDKSVQYF. Full variable domain (rest looked up from reference TRBV7-9 and TRBJ2-5): DTGVSQNPRHKITKRGQNVTFRCDPISEHNRLYWYRQTLGQGPEFLTYFQNEAQLEKSRLLSDRFSAERPKGSFSTLEIQRTEQGDSAMYLCASSSTDKSVQYFGPGTRLLVL.

V gene TRBV10-3 combines with J gene TRBJ2-3, with D possibly matching TRBD2 (5 bases). V was cut by 2 bases and J by 5 bases, with 8 bases left in between. CDR3 length: 13 amino acids. Germline CDR1 reads ENHRY; CDR2 reads SYGVKD. CDR3 sequence reads: CAISEAGLDTQYF. CDR3 nucleotide sequence: TGTGCCATCAGTGAGGCGGGTCTAGATACGCAGTATTTT.

The rearrangement joins TRBV27 to TRBJ2-7; D possibly corresponds to TRBD1 (5 bases). The CDR3 covers 14 residues. Germline V gene data show CDR1 as MNHEY and CDR2 as SMNVEV (reference sequence). Trimming stripped 6 bases from V and 2 bases from J, with 14 bases between. CDR3: CASSRQRWAYEQYF. CDR3 bases: TGTGCCAGCAGCCGACAGCGCTGGGCCTACGAGCAGTACTTC.

This clonotype was seen more than once but under ten times. This sequence joins TRBV20-1 and TRBJ2-1, with D unresolved. The CDR3 runs 16 residues. V lost 1 base to trimming and J lost 6 bases, with 19 bases between them. Germline V gene data show CDR1 as DFQATT and CDR2 as SNEGSKA (reference sequence). The CDR3 here is CSARVAGLPVSNEQFF. CDR3 DNA sequence: TGCAGTGCTAGAGTTGCCGGGCTACCAGTTAGCAATGAGCAGTTCTTC.

The V and J genes are TRBV3-1 and TRBJ2-1; either TRBD1 or TRBD2 may fit D (5 bases each). Trimming took 1 base from V and 0 from J, leaving 13 bases between them. This CDR3 spans 17 amino acids. Per the germline V gene, CDR1 is LGHDT and CDR2 is YNNKEL (reference sequence). This CDR3 is CASSQGLGESSYNEQFF. DNA for the CDR3: TGTGCCAGCAGCCAAGGCCTGGGGGAGAGCTCCTACAATGAGCAGTTCTTC.

The sample holds a few counts of this clonotype. V gene TRBV4-2 combines with J gene TRBJ2-1; 12 bases match TRBD2. The junction had 5 bases not matched to a gene; V was cut back by 1 base and J by 4 bases. The V gene's germline CDR1 is LGHNA and CDR2 YNFKEQ. The CDR3 spans 17 residues. The DNA for the CDR3 is TGTGCCAGCAGCCAAGGGACTAGCGGGGTGTTGTACAATGAGCAGTTCTTC. It encodes CASSQGTSGVLYNEQFF.

The rearrangement joins TRBV6-6 to TRBJ2-2; D not resolved. This CDR3 is 14 amino acids long. V was cut by 7 bases and J by 4 bases, with 13 bases left in between. CDR1 is MNHNY, CDR2 SVGAGI, per germline (reference sequence). CDR3: CASKENPGTGELFF. As DNA, the CDR3 is TGTGCCAGCAAAGAAAACCCGGGCACCGGGGAGCTGTTTTTT.

This clonotype has just a few counts. The chain joins TRBV12-3 or TRBV12-4 to TRBJ2-4; either TRBD1 or TRBD2 may fit D (5 bases each). This CDR3 has 14 amino acids. V lost 5 bases and J 5 bases, leaving 13 bases between the germline ends. CDR3 in amino acids: CASSDSGTQNIQYF. For the CDR3, the DNA is TGTGCCAGCAGTGATTCCGGGACCCAAAACATTCAGTACTTC.

This clonotype was counted only a few times. The genes are TRBV7-2 and TRBJ2-5; D tentatively fits TRBD1 or TRBD2 (5 bases each). The DNA end favors TRBJ2-7, so the J call may be wrong. CDR1 and CDR2 (germline): SGHTA, FQGNSA. The CDR3 sequence is 18 residues long. The CDR3 DNA follows: TGTGCCAGCAGCTTAGTGTCGGCTAGCCGACTCCAGGGCTACGAGCAGTACTTC. Its translation: CASSLVSASRLQGYEQYF.

This clonotype was counted only a few times. The V and J genes are TRBV10-1 and TRBJ2-3, with 10 bases aligning to TRBD1. The CDR3 spans 15 residues. J was trimmed by 14 bases and V by 3 bases; bases with no gene match: 14. The germline V gene has CDR1 WNHNN and CDR2 SYGVQD (reference sequence). CDR3 nucleotides: TGCGCCAGCAGTGAAGGGACAGGGGTGCGGGGATACGCGTATTTT. Translated, it gives CASSEGTGVRGYAYF.

The chain carries TRBV7-9 and TRBJ2-7, with D unresolved. The CDR3 is 15 amino acids. Per germline, CDR1 SEHNR and CDR2 FQNEAQ (reference sequence). Deletions cut 4 bases from V and 3 bases from J, with 16 bases between. As DNA, the CDR3 is TGTGCCAGCAGCTCCGGGTCCCAAGCTAACTACGAGCAGTACTTC. Translated, it gives CASSSGSQANYEQYF.

The sample holds a few counts of this clonotype. The J gene is TRBJ2-7, the V gene TRBV2; 9 nucleotides match TRBD1. Germline CDR1 and CDR2: SNHLY and FYNNEI. V lost 3 bases to trimming and J lost 5 bases; unmatched junction nucleotides: 5. The CDR3 has 14 residues. The CDR3 coding sequence is TGTGCCAGCAGTGATCGGGACAGGGTCCACGAGCAGTACTTC. Translating gives CASSDRDRVHEQYF.

There are a few counts of this clonotype. The chain carries TRBV2 and TRBJ1-1, with D hard to call. The V gene lost 8 bases and the J gene lost 0 bases, with 7 bases spanning the gap. This CDR3 is 12 amino acids long. Looked up from germline, CDR1 is SNHLY and CDR2 is FYNNEI. The DNA for the CDR3 is TGTGCCAGCCTCCCCATGAACACTGAAGCTTTCTTT. Residues: CASLPMNTEAFF.

The gene calls are TRBV5-1 and TRBJ2-7; no firm D call. The germline V gene has CDR1 SGHRS and CDR2 YFSETQ. With 0 bases removed from V and 0 bases from J, the gap between germline ends came to 10 bases. The CDR3 runs 15 residues. The CDR3 loop is CASSLVPPSSYEQYF. The CDR3 nucleotides are TGCGCCAGCAGCTTGGTCCCTCCGAGCTCCTACGAGCAGTACTTC.

The count of this clonotype is one. The chain joins TRBV27 to TRBJ1-2, with 7 positions matching TRBD1. Germline trimming cut 5 bases from V and 8 bases from J; bases unmatched to any gene: 11. The CDR3 length is 14 residues. CDR1 and CDR2 (germline): MNHEY, SMNVEV (reference sequence). CDR3 loop: CASSLSLGTVGYTF. In DNA form, the CDR3 reads TGTGCCAGCAGTCTCTCCCTGGGGACAGTCGGCTACACCTTC.

The gene calls are TRBV28 and TRBJ2-7; no clear D gene. V lost 8 bases to trimming and J lost 7 bases, with 9 bases between them. CDR1 and CDR2 from the germline V gene are MDHEN and SYDVKM. CDR3 size: 10 residues. The CDR3 DNA sequence: TGTGCCAGCGGCCTCCCGGAGCAGTACTTC. Its protein is CASGLPEQYF.

The J gene is TRBJ2-5, the V gene TRBV27; TRBD2 might be the D (6 bases). Trimming removed 4 bases from V and 4 bases from J, with 10 bases in between. This CDR3 has 13 residues. Germline V CDR1 and CDR2: MNHEY, SMNVEV (reference sequence). The CDR3 DNA reads as TGTGCCAGCAGTTCCACTAGCCCAGAGACCCAGTACTTC. This codes for CASSSTSPETQYF.

This rearrangement joins TRBV11-3 to TRBJ2-1; TRBD2 aligns across 9 bases. Germline lookup yields CDR1 SGHNT and CDR2 YENEEA. The CDR3 runs 16 residues. V lost 0 bases to trimming and J lost 7 bases; unmatched junction nucleotides: 7. DNA of the CDR3: TGTGCCAGCAGCTTAGACGCGCTAGCGGGAAATAATGAGCAGTTCTTC. It yields the protein CASSLDALAGNNEQFF.

The gene calls are TRBV5-6 and TRBJ2-4; maybe TRBD2 (5 bases). V dropped 4 bases and J dropped 0 bases, with 17 bases sitting between them. Germline-derived CDR1 and CDR2 are SGHDT and YYEEEE. The CDR3 contains 17 residues. The CDR3 DNA is TGTGCCAGCAGCCTGTGGGTGAGGGAGTTAGCCAAAAACATTCAGTACTTC. Its protein is CASSLWVRELAKNIQYF.

The rearrangement joins TRBV5-1 to TRBJ2-3, with D unresolved. V was trimmed by 2 bases and J by 14 bases, leaving 24 bases between them. CDR3 size: 15 residues. Germline V gene sequence: CDR1 SGHRS, CDR2 YFSETQ. CDR3 sequence reads: CASSLSGDYLRYAYF. CDR3 coding DNA: TGCGCCAGCAGCTTAAGTGGCGATTACCTCAGATACGCGTATTTT.